This TCR beta chain was documented in a study of blood T cell repertoires in COVID-19 (dated by TCRdb to 2019 to 2021). Some background on the complete study: Samples from collaborators originated in the United States, Italy and Spain and spanned both the acute and convalescent phases of COVID-19. The sample metadata nearly always contained a de-identified subject ID, COVID-19 status, age in years and sex. Where available, HLA class I and class II types were taken from metadata supplied by the sample provider and were not determined by assay-based typing. Samples were obtained from the ongoing ImmuneRACE study (first 160 participants) and from about 1,300 subjects provided by 6 global collaborators. The material from the prospective study consisted of cDNA or gDNA derived from T cells, B-cell-depleted T cells, or PBMCs. The repertoires were made available in a free public database intended to serve as a resource for research on the immune response to SARS-CoV-2. Subjects who had been exposed to COVID-19, were actively infected with it, or had recovered from it provided the deeply sampled blood TCRbeta repertoires that made up the dataset. The investigation overall reported the following: Clinical and demographic metadata were provided uncurated, with the amount varying by source and participant.

The immunoSEQ Assay, a bias-controlled multiplex PCR, was used to amplify TCRbeta CDR3 regions from genomic DNA. The published analysis was carried out like this. Nucleated cell counts per sample were estimated from amplification of reference gene primers within the assay. To quantify the absolute abundance of each unique TCRbeta CDR3 rearrangement, sequence reads were collapsed and filtered. Productive Simpson clonality was computed per sample as the square root of Simpson's diversity index over productive rearrangements. Held by TCRdb, this immuneACCESS table contains in-frame sequences only and omits some clones. Under half of the omission traces to an unresolved V gene where checked; the cause of the rest is unknown. V, J and clone size are taken as reported in that table, and D and trimming were inferred from the DNA itself. The sample profile shows about 430,000 clones; about 88% of them were found once. The ten largest clones represent 1.4% to 1.5% of the sample.

Trimming accounts for 2 bases at V and 9 bases at J, while the number of junction bases matched to no gene is 5. CDR1 is given as SGHDT and CDR2 as YYEEEE, both from the germline V gene. The CDR3 runs 14 amino acids, cysteine and phenylalanine included. Just the 42-base CDR3 DNA is kept, in frame starting at base 1. In the prospective study, participants were 18 to 89 years old, resided in approximately 22 geographic areas of the United States, and were enrolled through a virtual design. In the prospective study, cohorts were assigned on the basis of participant-reported clinical history obtained from a screening survey and a study questionnaire. Exposed participants were defined as having been in contact with someone with a PCR-confirmed or clinician-diagnosed COVID-19 case within 2 weeks of study entry. Mobile phlebotomists in the prospective study collected whole blood, serum and a nasopharyngeal or oropharyngeal swab from every participant. Prospective study participants could optionally give additional blood draws and questionnaires over a roughly 2-month period. Prospective study blood samples were shipped either frozen or at room temperature before DNA extraction.

Remarks on this clone: It lacks a known antigen. No base quality values were provided; no much bigger clone lies one nucleotide off.

The chain was built from TRBV5-6 and TRBJ2-4; 10 of the junction bases match TRBD1. The source material was PBMCs or T cells enriched from blood (not recorded which). The receptor was isolated from a young woman who had been exposed to COVID-19. For the CDR3, the sequence is CASSFHGQGGIQYF. The DNA reads as follows: TGTGCCAGCAGCTTCCACGGACAGGGGGGCATTCAGTACTTC.